This TCR beta chain was recorded in a study of OX40 agonist ivuxolimab in advanced cancers. The wider study: At 0.01 to 10 mg/kg, ivuxolimab was administered intravenously to patients every 2 weeks. Three patients showed partial responses: one hepatocellular carcinoma and two cutaneous melanoma cases.

Study conclusions and caveats: Some patients without response likewise showed low normalized clonal expansion. Dosing at 0.1 to 3.0 mg/kg was accompanied by clonal expansion of CD4+ and CD8+ blood T cells by week 6.

This clone showed up just a few times. Antigen: not known. Germline lookup yields CDR1 MNHEY and CDR2 SVGAGI. V lost 5 bases and J 10 bases, leaving 23 bases between the germline ends. CDR3 length: 15 residues. Measured with immunoSEQ multiplex PCR; TCRdb has only the in-frame clones, and not every one. Of approximately 22,000 clones in the sample, roughly 90% were seen once. The starting material was CD4+ or CD8+ T cells sorted from blood, obtained in a trial of the OX40 agonist ivuxolimab. This chain connects TRBV6-5 to TRBJ2-5; tentative D call: TRBD1 (6 bases). This clonotype originated in an adult with an advanced solid tumor such as melanoma, head and neck, liver or kidney cancer. The CDR3 bases are TGTGCCAGCAGTGCTGGGACACCGCCCCGGGTTGGCCAGTACTTC. Protein sequence: CASSAGTPPRVGQYF.